The TCR beta chain described here comes from a study of tumor-infiltrating lymphocytes in localized non-small cell lung cancer. Regarding the study as a whole: TCR sequencing covered a subset of patients with enough tissue. T-cell fraction did not differ between immunotypes IM1 and IM2. Each assay used a separate piece of the same tissue.

Only in-frame clones appear in the TCRdb table, and some are missing; sequencing was by immunoSEQ multiplex PCR. This sample has 12,000 to 15,000 clones, with roughly 75% found just once. Comment on this clone: Its target is not known.

Input material: uninvolved lung tissue not adjacent to the tumor. This sequence was found in a human donor with non-small cell lung cancer.

In nucleotides, the CDR3 is TGTGCCAGCAGTTACGAGGCGTCAGGGCAGGCCGAGCAGTACTTC. This codes for CASSYEASGQAEQYF. The chain carries TRBV6-6 and TRBJ2-7; D might be TRBD1 (5 bases). The CDR3 totals 15 residues. V was pared by 2 bases and J by 6 bases, with 17 bases between. Germline V CDR1 and CDR2: MNHNY, SVGAGI (reference sequence).